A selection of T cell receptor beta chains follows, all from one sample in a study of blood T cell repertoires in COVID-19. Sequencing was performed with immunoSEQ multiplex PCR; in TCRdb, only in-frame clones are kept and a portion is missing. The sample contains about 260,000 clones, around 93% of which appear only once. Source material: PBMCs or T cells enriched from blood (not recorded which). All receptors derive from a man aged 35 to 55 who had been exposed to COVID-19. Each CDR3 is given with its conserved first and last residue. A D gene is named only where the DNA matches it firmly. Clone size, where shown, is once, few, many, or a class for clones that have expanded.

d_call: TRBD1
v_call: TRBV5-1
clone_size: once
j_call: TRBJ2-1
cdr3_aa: CASSDRTGIRGTEQFF
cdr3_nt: TGCGCCAGCAGCGATAGGACAGGGATAAGAGGAACTGAGCAGTTCTTC

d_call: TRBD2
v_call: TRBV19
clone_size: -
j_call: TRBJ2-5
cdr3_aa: CASSIVMGGETQYF
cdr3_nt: TGTGCCAGTAGTATAGTGATGGGAGGGGAGACCCAGTACTTC

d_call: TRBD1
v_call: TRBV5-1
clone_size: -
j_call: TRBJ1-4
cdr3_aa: CASSQGAINEKLFF
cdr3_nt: TGCGCCAGCAGTCAGGGGGCGATTAATGAAAAACTGTTTTTT

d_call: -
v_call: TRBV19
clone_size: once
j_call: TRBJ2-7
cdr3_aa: CASIGDSPYEQYF
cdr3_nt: TGTGCCAGTATAGGAGACAGCCCCTACGAGCAGTACTTC

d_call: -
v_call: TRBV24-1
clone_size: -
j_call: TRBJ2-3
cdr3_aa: CATSVSSGLTDTQYF
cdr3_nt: TGTGCCACCAGTGTAAGTAGCGGCCTCACAGATACGCAGTATTTT

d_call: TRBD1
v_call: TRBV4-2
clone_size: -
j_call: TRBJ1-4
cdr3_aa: CASSQRTGTGNEKLFF
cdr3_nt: TGTGCCAGCAGCCAGCGAACCGGGACAGGGAATGAAAAACTGTTTTTT

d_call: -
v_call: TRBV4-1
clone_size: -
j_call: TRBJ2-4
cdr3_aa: CASSQDRAIAKNIQYF
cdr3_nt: TGCGCCAGCAGCCAAGATCGAGCCATAGCCAAAAACATTCAGTACTTC

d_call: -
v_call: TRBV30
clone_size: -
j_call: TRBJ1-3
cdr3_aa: CAWSWTPSSGNTIYF
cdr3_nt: TGTGCCTGGAGCTGGACACCATCCTCGGGAAACACCATATATTTT

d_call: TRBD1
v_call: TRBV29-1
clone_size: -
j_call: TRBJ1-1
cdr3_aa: CSVAWDRGVTEAFF
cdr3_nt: TGCAGCGTTGCCTGGGACAGGGGCGTCACTGAAGCTTTCTTT

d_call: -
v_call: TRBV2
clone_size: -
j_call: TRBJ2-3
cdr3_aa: CASSEGGAGIKRTQYF
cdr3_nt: TGTGCCAGCAGTGAAGGCGGGGCAGGCATCAAGAGGACGCAGTATTTT

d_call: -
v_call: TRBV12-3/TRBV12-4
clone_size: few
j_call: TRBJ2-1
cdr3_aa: CASSSSVNNEQFF
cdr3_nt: TGTGCCAGCAGTTCCAGTGTTAACAATGAGCAGTTCTTC

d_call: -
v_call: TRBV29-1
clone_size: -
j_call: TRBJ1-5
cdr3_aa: CSVREGPPSQPQHF
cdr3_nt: TGCAGCGTTCGGGAAGGGCCTCCTAGTCAGCCCCAGCATTTT

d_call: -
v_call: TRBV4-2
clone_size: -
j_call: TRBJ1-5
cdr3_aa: CASSQGQGRQPQHF
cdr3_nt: TGTGCCAGCAGCCAAGGTCAGGGAAGGCAGCCCCAGCATTTT

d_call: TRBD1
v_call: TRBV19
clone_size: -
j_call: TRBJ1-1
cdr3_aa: CASSIGPGGQTFF
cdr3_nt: TGTGCCAGTAGTATAGGGCCAGGGGGCCAGACTTTCTTT

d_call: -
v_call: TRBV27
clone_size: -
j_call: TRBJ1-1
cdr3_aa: CASSPSTVMNTEAFF
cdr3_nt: TGTGCCAGCAGTCCTTCGACAGTGATGAACACTGAAGCTTTCTTT

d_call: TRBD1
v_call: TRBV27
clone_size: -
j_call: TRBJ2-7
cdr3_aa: CASSSGDRVHSYEQYF
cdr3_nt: TGTGCCAGCAGTTCCGGGGACAGGGTCCACTCCTACGAGCAGTACTTC

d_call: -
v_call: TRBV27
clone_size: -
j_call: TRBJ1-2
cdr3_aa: CASSFSVGGAGLGYTF
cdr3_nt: TGTGCCAGCAGTTTTAGCGTTGGAGGTGCCGGGCTTGGCTACACCTTC

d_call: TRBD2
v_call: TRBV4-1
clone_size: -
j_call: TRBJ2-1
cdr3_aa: CASSPTIGLAGPDNEQFF
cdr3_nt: TGCGCCAGCAGCCCAACCATTGGACTAGCGGGACCTGACAATGAGCAGTTCTTC

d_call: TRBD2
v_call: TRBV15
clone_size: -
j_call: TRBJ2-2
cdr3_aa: CATSSFTSGPNAGELFF
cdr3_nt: TGTGCCACCAGCAGTTTCACTAGCGGCCCGAACGCCGGGGAGCTGTTTTTT

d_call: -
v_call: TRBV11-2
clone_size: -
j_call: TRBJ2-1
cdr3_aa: CASSSLGEVRSSYNEQFF
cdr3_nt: TGTGCCAGCAGCTCTTTGGGGGAGGTGAGGAGCTCCTACAATGAGCAGTTCTTC

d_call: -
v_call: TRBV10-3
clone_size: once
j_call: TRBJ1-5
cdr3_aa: CAISLSDKSNQPQHF
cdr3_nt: TGTGCCATCAGCCTTTCCGACAAAAGCAATCAGCCCCAGCATTTT

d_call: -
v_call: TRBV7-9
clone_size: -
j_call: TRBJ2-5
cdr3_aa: CASSLIGGLGSAQTQYF
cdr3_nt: TGTGCCAGCAGCTTAATCGGGGGGCTGGGGTCTGCACAGACCCAGTACTTC

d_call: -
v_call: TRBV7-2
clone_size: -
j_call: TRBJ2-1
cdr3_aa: CASSFMGVFSYNEQFF
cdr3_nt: TGTGCCAGCAGCTTCATGGGAGTGTTCTCCTACAATGAGCAGTTCTTC

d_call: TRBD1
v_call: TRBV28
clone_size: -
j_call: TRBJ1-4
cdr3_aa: CASSTRGPANEKLFF
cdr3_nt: TGTGCCAGCAGTACCAGGGGGCCGGCTAATGAAAAACTGTTTTTT

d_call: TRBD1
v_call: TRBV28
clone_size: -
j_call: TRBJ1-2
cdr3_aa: CASSLSGTGGALRGYTF
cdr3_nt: TGTGCCAGCAGTTTATCCGGGACAGGGGGCGCACTGAGGGGCTACACCTTC

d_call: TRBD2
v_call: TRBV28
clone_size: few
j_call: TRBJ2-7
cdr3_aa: CASSLVSGRSYEQYF
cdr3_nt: TGTGCCAGCAGTTTAGTCAGCGGGAGATCCTACGAGCAGTACTTC